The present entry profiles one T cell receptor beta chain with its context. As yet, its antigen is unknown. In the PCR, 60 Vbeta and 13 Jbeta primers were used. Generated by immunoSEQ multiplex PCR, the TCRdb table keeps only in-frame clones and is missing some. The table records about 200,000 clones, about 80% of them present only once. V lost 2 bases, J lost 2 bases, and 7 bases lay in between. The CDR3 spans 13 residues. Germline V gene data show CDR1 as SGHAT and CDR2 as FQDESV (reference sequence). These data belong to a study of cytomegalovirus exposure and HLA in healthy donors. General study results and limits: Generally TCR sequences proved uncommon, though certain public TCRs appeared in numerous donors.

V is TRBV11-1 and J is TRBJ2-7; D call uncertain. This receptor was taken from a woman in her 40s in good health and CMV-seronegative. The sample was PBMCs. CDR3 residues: CASSLSRTYEQYF. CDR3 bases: TGTGCCAGCAGCTTATCCAGAACCTACGAGCAGTACTTC.